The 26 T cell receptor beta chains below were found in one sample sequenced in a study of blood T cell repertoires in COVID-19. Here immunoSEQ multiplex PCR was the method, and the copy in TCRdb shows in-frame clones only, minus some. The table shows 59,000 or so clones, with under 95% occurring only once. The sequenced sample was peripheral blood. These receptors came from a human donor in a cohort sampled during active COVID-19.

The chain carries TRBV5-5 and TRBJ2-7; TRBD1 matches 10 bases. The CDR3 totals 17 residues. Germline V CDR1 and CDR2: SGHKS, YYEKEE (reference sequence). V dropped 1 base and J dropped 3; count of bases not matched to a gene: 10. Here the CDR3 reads CASSLREDRGIIYEQYF. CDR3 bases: TGTGCCAGCAGCTTGCGAGAGGACAGGGGGATTATCTACGAGCAGTACTTC.

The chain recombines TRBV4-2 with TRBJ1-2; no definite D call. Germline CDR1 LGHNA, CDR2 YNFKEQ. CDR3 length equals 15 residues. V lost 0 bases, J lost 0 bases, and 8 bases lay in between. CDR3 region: CASSQDRKANYGYTF. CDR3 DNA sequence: TGTGCCAGCAGCCAAGATAGAAAAGCTAACTATGGCTACACCTTC.

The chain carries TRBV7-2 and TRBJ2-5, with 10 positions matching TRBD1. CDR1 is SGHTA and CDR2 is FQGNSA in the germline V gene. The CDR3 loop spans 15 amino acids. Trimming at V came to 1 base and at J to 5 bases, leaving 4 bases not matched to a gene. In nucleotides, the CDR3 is TGTGCCAGCAGCTTAGGTGGGACAGGGGCTGAGACCCAGTACTTC. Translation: CASSLGGTGAETQYF.

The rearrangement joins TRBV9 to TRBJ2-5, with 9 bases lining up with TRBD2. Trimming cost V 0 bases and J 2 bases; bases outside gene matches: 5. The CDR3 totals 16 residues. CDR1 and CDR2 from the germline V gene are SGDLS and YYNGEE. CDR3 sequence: CASSVGRLAGQETQYF. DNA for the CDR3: TGTGCCAGCAGCGTAGGCAGGCTAGCGGGACAAGAGACCCAGTACTTC.

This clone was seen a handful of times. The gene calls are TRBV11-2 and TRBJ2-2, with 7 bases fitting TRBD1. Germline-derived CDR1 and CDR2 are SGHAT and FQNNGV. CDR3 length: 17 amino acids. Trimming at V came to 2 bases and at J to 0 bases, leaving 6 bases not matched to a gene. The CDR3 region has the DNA TGTGCCAGCAGCTTAAGGGGGCGCGGGCCGAACACCGGGGAGCTGTTTTTT. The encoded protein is CASSLRGRGPNTGELFF.

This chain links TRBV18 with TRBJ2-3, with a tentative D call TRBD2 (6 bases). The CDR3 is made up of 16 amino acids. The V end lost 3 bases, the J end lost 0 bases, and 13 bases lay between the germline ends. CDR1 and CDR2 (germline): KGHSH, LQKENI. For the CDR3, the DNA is TGTGCCAGCTCACCGATCGTCGGGAGAAGCACAGATACGCAGTATTTT. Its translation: CASSPIVGRSTDTQYF. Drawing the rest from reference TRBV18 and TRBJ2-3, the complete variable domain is NAGVMQNPRHLVRRRGQEARLRCSPMKGHSHVYWYRQLPEEGLKFMVYLQKENIIDESGMPKERFSAEFPKEGPSILRIQQVVRGDSAAYFCASSPIVGRSTDTQYFGPGTRLTVL.

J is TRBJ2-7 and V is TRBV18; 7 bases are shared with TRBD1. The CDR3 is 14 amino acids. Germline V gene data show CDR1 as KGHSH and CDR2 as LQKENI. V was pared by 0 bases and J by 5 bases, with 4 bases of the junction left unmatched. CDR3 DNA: TGTGCCAGCTCACCACCGAACAGGGGCGACGAGCAGTACTTC. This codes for CASSPPNRGDEQYF.

DNA for the CDR3: TGTGCCAGCGACACAGGGGGAGATGGATCCTACGAGCAGTACTTC. Protein product: CASDTGGDGSYEQYF. The chain combines TRBV3-1 (or the pseudogene TRBV3-2) with TRBJ2-7; 8 bases are shared with TRBD1. J gave up 1 base and V 8 bases, and 10 bases lay outside the gene matches. The CDR3 is 15 amino acids. The germline CDR1 and CDR2 sequences are LGHDT and YNNKEL (reference sequence).

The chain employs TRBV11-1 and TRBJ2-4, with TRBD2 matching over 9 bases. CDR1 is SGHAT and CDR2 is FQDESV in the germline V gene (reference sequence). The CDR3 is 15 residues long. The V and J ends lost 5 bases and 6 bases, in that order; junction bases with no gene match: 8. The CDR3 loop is CASSPLAGVGNIQYF. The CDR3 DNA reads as TGTGCCAGCAGCCCATTAGCGGGAGTCGGAAACATTCAGTACTTC. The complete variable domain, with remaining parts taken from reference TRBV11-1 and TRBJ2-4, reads EAEVAQSPRYKITEKSQAVAFWCDPISGHATLYWYRQILGQGPELLVQFQDESVVDDSQLPKDRFSAERLKGVDSTLKIQPAELGDSAMYLCASSPLAGVGNIQYFGAGTRLSVL.

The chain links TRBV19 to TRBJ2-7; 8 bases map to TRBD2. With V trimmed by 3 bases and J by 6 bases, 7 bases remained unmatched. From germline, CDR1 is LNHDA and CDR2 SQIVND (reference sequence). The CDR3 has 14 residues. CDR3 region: CASSISGLDSEQYF. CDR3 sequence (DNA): TGTGCCAGTAGTATTTCGGGACTAGACTCCGAGCAGTACTTC. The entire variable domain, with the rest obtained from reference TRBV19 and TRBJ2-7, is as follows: DGGITQSPKYLFRKEGQNVTLSCEQNLNHDAMYWYRQDPGQGLRLIYYSQIVNDFQKGDIAEGYSVSREKKESFPLTVTSAQKNPTAFYLCASSISGLDSEQYFGPGTRLTVT.

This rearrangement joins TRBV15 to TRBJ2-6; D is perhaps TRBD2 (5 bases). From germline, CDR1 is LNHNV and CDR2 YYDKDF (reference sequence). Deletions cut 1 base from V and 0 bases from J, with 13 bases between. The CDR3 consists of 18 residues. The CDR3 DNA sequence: TGTGCCACCAGCAGAGCACGGGATTGGGCCTCTGGGGCCAACGTCCTGACTTTC. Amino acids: CATSRARDWASGANVLTF. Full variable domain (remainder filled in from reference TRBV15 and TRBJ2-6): DAMVIQNPRYQVTQFGKPVTLSCSQTLNHNVMYWYQQKSSQAPKLLFHYYDKDFNNEADTPDNFQSRRPNTSFCFLDIRSPGLGDTAMYLCATSRARDWASGANVLTFGAGSRLTVL.

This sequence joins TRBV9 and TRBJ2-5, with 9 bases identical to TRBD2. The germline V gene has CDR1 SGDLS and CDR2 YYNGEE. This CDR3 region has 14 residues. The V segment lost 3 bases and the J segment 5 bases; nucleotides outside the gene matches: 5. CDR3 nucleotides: TGTGCCAGCAGCGCGGGACTAGCCGTGGAGACCCAGTACTTC. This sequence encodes CASSAGLAVETQYF.

For the CDR3, the DNA is TGTGCCAGCAGACCCGGGACAGGGGACTACGAGCAGTACTTC. Amino acid sequence: CASRPGTGDYEQYF. The chain joins TRBV7-6 to TRBJ2-7; 10 nucleotides line up with TRBD1. Trimming at V came to 6 bases and at J to 3 bases, leaving 5 bases not matched to a gene. This CDR3 has 14 residues. Germline CDR1 SGHVS, CDR2 FNYEAQ. Combining the CDR3 with reference TRBV7-6 and TRBJ2-7 gives the whole variable domain GAGVSQSPRYKVTKRGQDVALRCDPISGHVSLYWYRQALGQGPEFLTYFNYEAQQDKSGLPNDRFSAERPEGSISTLTIQRTEQRDSAMYRCASRPGTGDYEQYFGPGTRLTVT.

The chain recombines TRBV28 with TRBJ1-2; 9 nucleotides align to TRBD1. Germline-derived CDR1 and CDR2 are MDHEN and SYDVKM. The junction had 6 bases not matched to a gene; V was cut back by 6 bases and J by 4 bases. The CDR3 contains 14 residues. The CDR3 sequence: CASSSGQGIYGYTF. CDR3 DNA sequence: TGTGCCAGCAGCTCGGGACAGGGAATCTATGGCTACACCTTC.

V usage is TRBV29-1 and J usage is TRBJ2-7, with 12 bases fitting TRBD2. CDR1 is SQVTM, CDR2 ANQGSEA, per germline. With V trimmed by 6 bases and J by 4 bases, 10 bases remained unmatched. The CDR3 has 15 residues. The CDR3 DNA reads TGCAGCGTGGGTCATAGACTAGCGGGAGTATACGAGCAGTACTTC. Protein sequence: CSVGHRLAGVYEQYF.

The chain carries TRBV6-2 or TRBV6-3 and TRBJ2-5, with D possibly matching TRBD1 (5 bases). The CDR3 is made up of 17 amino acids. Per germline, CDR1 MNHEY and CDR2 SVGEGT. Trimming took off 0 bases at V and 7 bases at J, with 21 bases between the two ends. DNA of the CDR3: TGTGCCAGCAGTTACTCGGGCAGGGTGGCTTCTAGGGCGACCCAGTACTTC. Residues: CASSYSGRVASRATQYF.

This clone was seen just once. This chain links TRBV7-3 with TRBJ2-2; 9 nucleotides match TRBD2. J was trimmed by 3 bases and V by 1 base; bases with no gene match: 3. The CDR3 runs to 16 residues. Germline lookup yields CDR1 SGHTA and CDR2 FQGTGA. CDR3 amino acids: CASSLNSGSYTGELFF. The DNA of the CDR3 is TGTGCCAGCAGCTTAAATAGCGGGAGTTACACCGGGGAGCTGTTTTTT.

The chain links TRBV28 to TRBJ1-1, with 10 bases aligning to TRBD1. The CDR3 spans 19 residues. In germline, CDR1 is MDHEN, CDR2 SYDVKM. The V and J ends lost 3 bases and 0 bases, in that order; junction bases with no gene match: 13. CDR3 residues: CASSFPTRRGQGMNTEAFF. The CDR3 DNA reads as TGTGCCAGCAGTTTCCCCACCCGGCGGGGACAGGGGATGAACACTGAAGCTTTCTTT. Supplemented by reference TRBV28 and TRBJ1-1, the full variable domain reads DVKVTQSSRYLVKRTGEKVFLECVQDMDHENMFWYRQDPGLGLRLIYFSYDVKMKEKGDIPEGYSVSREKKERFSLILESASTNQTSMYLCASSFPTRRGQGMNTEAFFGQGTRLTVV.

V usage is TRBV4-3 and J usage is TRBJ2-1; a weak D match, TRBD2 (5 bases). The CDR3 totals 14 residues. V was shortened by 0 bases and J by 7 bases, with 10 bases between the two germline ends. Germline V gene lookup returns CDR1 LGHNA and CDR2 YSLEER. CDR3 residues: CASSQDNLANEQFF. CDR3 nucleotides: TGCGCCAGCAGCCAAGATAATCTAGCTAATGAGCAGTTCTTC.

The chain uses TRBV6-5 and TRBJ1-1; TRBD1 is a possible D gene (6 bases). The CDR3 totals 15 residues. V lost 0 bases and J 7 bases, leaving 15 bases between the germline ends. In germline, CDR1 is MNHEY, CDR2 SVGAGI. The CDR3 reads CASSYSLGGRGEAFF. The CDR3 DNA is TGTGCCAGCAGTTACTCCTTAGGGGGTAGAGGTGAAGCTTTCTTT.

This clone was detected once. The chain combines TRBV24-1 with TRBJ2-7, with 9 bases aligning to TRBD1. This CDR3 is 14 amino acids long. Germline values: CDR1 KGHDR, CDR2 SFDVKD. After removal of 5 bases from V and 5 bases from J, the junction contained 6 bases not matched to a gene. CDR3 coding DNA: TGTGCCACCAGTGTCGGGACAGGGATCAACGAGCAGTACTTC. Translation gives CATSVGTGINEQYF.

CDR3 in DNA: TGTGCTAGTGGTTTAGGCAGGGCCGAAGATACGCAGTATTTT. Protein: CASGLGRAEDTQYF. The chain carries TRBV12-5 and TRBJ2-3, with D possibly being TRBD1 (5 bases). The CDR3 runs to 14 residues. V lost 3 bases and J lost 5, with 12 bases in between. Germline V lookup: CDR1 LGHNT, CDR2 FRNRAP.

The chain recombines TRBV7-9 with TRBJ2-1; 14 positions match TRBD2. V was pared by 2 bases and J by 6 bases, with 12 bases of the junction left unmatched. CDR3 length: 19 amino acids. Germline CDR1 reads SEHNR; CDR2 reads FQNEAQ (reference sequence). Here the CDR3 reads CASSLFSGGLAGVANEQFF. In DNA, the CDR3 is TGTGCCAGCAGCTTATTTTCTGGGGGACTAGCGGGAGTGGCCAATGAGCAGTTCTTC. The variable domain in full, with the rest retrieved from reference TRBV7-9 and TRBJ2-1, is DTGVSQNPRHKITKRGQNVTFRCDPISEHNRLYWYRQTLGQGPEFLTYFQNEAQLEKSRLLSDRFSAERPKGSFSTLEIQRTEQGDSAMYLCASSLFSGGLAGVANEQFFGPGTRLTVL.

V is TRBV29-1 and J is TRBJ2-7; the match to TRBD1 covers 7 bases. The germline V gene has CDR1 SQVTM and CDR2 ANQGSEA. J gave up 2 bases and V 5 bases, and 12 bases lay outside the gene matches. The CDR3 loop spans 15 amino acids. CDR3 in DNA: TGCAGCGTTACACAGGGGTACCTAAGTCCCTACGAGCAGTACTTC. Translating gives CSVTQGYLSPYEQYF.

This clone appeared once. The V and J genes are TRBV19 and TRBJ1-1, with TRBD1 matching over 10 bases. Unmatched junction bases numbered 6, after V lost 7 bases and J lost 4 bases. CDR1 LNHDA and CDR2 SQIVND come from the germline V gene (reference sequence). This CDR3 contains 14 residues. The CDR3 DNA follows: TGTGCCAGTACCGCCGGGACAGGGGTCACTGAAGCTTTCTTT. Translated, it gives CASTAGTGVTEAFF.

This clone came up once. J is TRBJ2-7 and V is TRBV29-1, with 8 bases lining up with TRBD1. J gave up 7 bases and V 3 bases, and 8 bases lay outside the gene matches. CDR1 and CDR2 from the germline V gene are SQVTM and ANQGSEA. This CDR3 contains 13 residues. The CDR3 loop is CSVDGTGTREQYF. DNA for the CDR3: TGCAGCGTTGATGGGACAGGCACTAGAGAGCAGTACTTC.